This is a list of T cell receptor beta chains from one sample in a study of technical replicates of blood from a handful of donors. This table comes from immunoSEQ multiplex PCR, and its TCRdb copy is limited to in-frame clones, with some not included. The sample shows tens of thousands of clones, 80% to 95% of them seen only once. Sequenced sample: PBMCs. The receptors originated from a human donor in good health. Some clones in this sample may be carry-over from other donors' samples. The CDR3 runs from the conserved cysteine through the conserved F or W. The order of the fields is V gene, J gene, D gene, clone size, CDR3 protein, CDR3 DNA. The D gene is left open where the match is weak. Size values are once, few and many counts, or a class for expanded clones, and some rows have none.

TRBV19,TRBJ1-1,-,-,CAVSGANTEAFF,TGTGCCGTTTCCGGTGCGAACACTGAAGCTTTCTTT
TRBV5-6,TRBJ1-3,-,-,CASSRDTTSGNTIYF,TGTGCCAGCAGCAGGGACACGACCTCTGGAAACACCATATATTTT
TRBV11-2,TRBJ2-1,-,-,CASSLLFETGAEQFF,TGTGCCAGCAGCTTATTATTTGAGACTGGCGCCGAGCAGTTCTTC
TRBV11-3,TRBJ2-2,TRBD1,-,CASSISDRGRTGELFF,TGTGCCAGCAGCATCTCGGACAGGGGGCGCACCGGGGAGCTGTTTTTT
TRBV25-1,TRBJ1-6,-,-,CASSEQGYNSPLHF,TGTGCCAGCAGTGAACAGGGGTATAATTCACCCCTCCACTTT
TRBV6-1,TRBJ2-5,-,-,CASSVFRETQYF,TGTGCCAGCAGTGTATTCAGAGAGACCCAGTACTTC
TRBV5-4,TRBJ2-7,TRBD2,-,CASSLGGTSGRRVAPEQYF,TGTGCCAGCAGCTTGGGAGGGACTAGCGGGAGGAGAGTCGCCCCCGAGCAGTACTTC
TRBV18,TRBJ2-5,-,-,CASSRLGQHQETQYF,TGTGCCAGCTCACGCCTGGGGCAGCACCAAGAGACCCAGTACTTC
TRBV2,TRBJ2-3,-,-,CASRRRTISTDTQYF,TGTGCCAGCAGGAGGCGTACTATTAGCACAGATACGCAGTATTTT
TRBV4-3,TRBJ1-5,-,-,CASSQVLNGNQPQHF,TGCGCCAGCAGCCAAGTCCTAAACGGGAATCAGCCCCAGCATTTT
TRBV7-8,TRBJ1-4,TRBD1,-,CASSRGTGVEKLFF,TGTGCCAGCAGCCGTGGGACAGGGGTTGAAAAACTGTTTTTT
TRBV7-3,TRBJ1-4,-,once,CASSLREPRENEKLFF,TGTGCCAGCAGCTTAAGGGAGCCAAGAGAGAATGAAAAACTGTTTTTT
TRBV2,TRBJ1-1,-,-,CASSERAGSETEAFF,TGTGCCAGCAGTGAAAGGGCGGGTTCAGAGACTGAAGCTTTCTTT
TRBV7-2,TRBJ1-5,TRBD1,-,CASSPTSGTGRNQPQHF,TGTGCCAGCAGCCCAACATCCGGGACAGGCAGGAATCAGCCCCAGCATTTT
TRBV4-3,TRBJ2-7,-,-,CASSQDIGSRSGEQYF,TGCGCCAGCAGCCAAGATATTGGTAGCAGGAGCGGCGAGCAGTACTTC
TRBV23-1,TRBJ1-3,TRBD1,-,CASSQMTGEPISGNTIYF,TGCGCCAGCAGTCAGATGACAGGGGAGCCCATCTCTGGAAACACCATATATTTT
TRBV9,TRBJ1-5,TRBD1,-,CASSVGGQGHQPQHF,TGTGCCAGCAGCGTAGGAGGACAGGGGCATCAGCCCCAGCATTTT
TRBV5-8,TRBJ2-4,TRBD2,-,CASSPGLAGGLAKNIQYF,TGTGCCAGCAGCCCCGGACTAGCGGGAGGTCTAGCCAAAAACATTCAGTACTTC
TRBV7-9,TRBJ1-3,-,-,CASSLNTGNTIYF,TGTGCCAGCAGCTTAAACACCGGAAACACCATATATTTT
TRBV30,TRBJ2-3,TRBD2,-,CAWSAPWGLAGGDTQYF,TGTGCCTGGAGTGCCCCCTGGGGACTAGCGGGGGGAGATACGCAGTATTTT
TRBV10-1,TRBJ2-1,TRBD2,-,CASTEDLGSGGHNEQFF,TGCGCCAGCACCGAGGACTTAGGTAGCGGGGGGCACAATGAGCAGTTCTTC
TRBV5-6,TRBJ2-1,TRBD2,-,CASSFLAGSSYNEQFF,TGTGCCAGCAGCTTCTTAGCGGGGAGCTCCTACAATGAGCAGTTCTTC
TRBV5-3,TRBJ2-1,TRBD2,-,CARSLAQTAGDHNEQFF,TGTGCCAGAAGCTTAGCGCAGACAGCGGGGGACCACAATGAGCAGTTCTTC
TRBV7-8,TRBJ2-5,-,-,CASSLDNRVLRGETQYF,TGTGCCAGCAGCTTAGACAACAGGGTTTTAAGGGGGGAGACCCAGTACTTC
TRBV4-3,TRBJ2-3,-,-,CASSQSTGTDTQYF,TGCGCCAGCAGCCAAAGTACGGGGACAGATACGCAGTATTTT
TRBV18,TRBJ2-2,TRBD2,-,CASSPFSSGANTGELFF,TGTGCCAGCTCACCTTTTTCTAGCGGGGCGAACACCGGGGAGCTGTTTTTT